This record concerns one T cell receptor beta chain sequence. What it recognizes is unknown. This entry comes from a study of CXCR3-negative and CXCR3-positive naive CD8 T cells. As for the study in general: Sequencing yielded some 150 million TRB reads, roughly 1.5 +/- 0.3 million per library. Regarding the study as a whole: Comparison of naive subsets found surface CD5 to be comparable, and TCR strength was inferred on the basis of TRB CDR3 properties. CXCR3-positive naive cells carried more hydrophobic TRB CDR3s than CXCR3-negative naive cells did.

UMI labels and 5' RACE were used to prepare the TRB cDNA libraries. TCRdb processed the 5' RACE reads again and assigns one entry to each CDR3 protein, with no DNA. Its listing shows some 130,000 distinct CDR3 sequences. CDR3 length: 14 amino acids. The germline V gene has CDR1 SGHVS and CDR2 FQNEAQ. Naive CD8+ T cells carried a CD45RO-CCR7+CD27+CD95- phenotype. The source is a human donor in good health. Some clones in this sample may be carry-over from other donors' samples. Source material: naive CXCR3+ CD8+ T cells from blood. Subset noted: CD45RO-CCR7+CD27+CD95- naive CD8+ T cells expressing CXCR3 (TNR3+). The V and J genes are TRBV7-8 and TRBJ1-5; TCRdb reports TRBD1, a call that lacks DNA to check it against. The CDR3: CASSLGGPLGPQHF.